Listed here is a single T cell receptor (beta chain). The antigen is not known. Germline values: CDR1 SGHKS, CDR2 YYEKEE (reference sequence). V dropped 5 bases and J dropped 5; count of bases not matched to a gene: 5. The CDR3 is 15 amino acids. Using its own MiXCR run on the 5' RACE reads, TCRdb lists one record per CDR3 protein. The data contain 620,000 or so distinct CDR3 sequences, 12% of them singletons. These data come from a study of T cells after yellow fever vaccination. Background on the study: Preparation used SMART-Seq v4 Ultra Low Input for the low-cell-number fractions.

Study-wide findings and caveats: Although most clonotypes did not, a small share appeared in both CD4 and CD8 compartments. Bulk-population clonotypes that are abundant could appear as contaminants in FACS-sorted repertoires. By day 5 rather than day 15, the secondary response had peaked, though it was weaker.

Sequenced material: PBMCs, taken on the day of the yellow fever booster vaccination. This TCR derives from a man aged 25-40 years who received the YFV17D yellow fever vaccine. The chain employs TRBV5-5 and TRBJ2-3, with 13 bases fitting TRBD2. In nucleotides, the CDR3 is TGTGCCAGCAGTACTAGCGGGAGGGGAGGAGATACGCAGTATTTT. It encodes CASSTSGRGGDTQYF.